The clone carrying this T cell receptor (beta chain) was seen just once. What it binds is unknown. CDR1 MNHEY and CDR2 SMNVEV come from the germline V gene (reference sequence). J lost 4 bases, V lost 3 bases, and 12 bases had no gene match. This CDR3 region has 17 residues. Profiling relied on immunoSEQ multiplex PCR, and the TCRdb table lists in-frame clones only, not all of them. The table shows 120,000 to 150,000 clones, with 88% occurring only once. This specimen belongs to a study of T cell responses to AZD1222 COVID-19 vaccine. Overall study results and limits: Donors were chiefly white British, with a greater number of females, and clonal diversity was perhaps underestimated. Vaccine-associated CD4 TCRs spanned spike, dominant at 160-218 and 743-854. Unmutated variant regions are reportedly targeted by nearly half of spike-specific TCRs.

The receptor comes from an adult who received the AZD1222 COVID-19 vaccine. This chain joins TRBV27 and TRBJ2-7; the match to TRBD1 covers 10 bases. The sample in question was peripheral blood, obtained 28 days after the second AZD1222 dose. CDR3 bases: TGTGCCAGCAGTTTCTCCGGGACAGGGGCGACTCGGTACGAGCAGTACTTC. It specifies CASSFSGTGATRYEQYF.